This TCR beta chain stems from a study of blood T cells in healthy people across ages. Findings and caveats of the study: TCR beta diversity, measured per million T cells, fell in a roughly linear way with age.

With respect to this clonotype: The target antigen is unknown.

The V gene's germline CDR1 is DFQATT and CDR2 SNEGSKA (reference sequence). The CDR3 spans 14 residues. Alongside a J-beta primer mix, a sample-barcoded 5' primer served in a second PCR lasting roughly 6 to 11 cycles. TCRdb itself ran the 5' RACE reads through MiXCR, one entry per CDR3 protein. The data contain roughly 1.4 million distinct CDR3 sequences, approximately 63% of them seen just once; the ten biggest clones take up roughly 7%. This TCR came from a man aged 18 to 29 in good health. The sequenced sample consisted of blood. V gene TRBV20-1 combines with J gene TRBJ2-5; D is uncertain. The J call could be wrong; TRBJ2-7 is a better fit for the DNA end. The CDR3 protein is CSAHPQHSPSEQYF. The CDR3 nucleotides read TGCAGTGCCCACCCACAGCACTCTCCCTCCGAGCAGTACTTC.